Many counts were recorded for the clone carrying this T cell receptor (beta chain). What it binds is not known. Profiling that covered TCR beta VDJ and CDR3 relied on genomic DNA as its template. MiXCR, run by TCRdb on the reads, gives a single entry per CDR3 protein. Of more than 100,000 distinct CDR3 sequences in the sample, about 40% were seen once. The data were taken from a study of CD8+CD57+ T cells in acquired aplastic anemia. At the level of the study: Mean yield of DNA from sorted CD4+ and CD8+ cells was 3 to 3.5 ug.

This CDR3 region has 13 residues. V was clipped by 3 bases and J by 7 bases; unmatched bases: 8. CDR1 and CDR2 from the germline V gene are GTSNPN and SVGIG (reference sequence). Broader study findings: Researchers report that some 31 CD8+ CDR3 sequences appeared in both patients and controls.

This receptor was taken from a human donor in good health, serving as a control. This rearrangement joins TRBV30 to TRBJ1-2, with 7 bases aligning to TRBD1. The sequenced sample was sorted CD4+, CD8+, or CD8+CD57+ T cells (not recorded which) from PBMCs. For the CDR3, the DNA is TGTGCCTGGAGGGAAGACAGGGCTAGTGGCTACACCTTC. This gives the protein CAWREDRASGYTF.